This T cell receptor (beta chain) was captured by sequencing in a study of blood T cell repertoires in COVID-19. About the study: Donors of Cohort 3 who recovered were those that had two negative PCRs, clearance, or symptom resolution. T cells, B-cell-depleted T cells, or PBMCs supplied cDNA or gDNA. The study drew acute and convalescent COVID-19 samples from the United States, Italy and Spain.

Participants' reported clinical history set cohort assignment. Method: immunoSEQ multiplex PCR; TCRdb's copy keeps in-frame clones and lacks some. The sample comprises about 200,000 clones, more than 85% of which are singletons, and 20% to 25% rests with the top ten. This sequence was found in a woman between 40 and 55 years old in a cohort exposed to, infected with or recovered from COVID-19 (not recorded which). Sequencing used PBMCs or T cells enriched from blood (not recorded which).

CDR3 region: CASSFGTQSTDTQYF. As DNA, the CDR3 is TGTGCCAGCAGTTTTGGGACACAAAGCACAGATACGCAGTATTTT. The J gene is TRBJ2-3, the V gene TRBV27; possibly TRBD1 for D (6 bases). Trimming shortened V by 3 bases and J by 0 bases, and 10 bases separated the two germline ends. This CDR3 has 15 amino acids. The germline V gene has CDR1 MNHEY and CDR2 SMNVEV (reference sequence).